Reported below is one T cell receptor beta chain. This clone was found a few times. Its specific antigen is unknown. No much larger clonotype is one base removed from it; base qualities were not supplied. The protocol used for the library was the immunoSEQ multiplex PCR assay. Held by TCRdb, this immuneACCESS table contains in-frame sequences only and omits some clones. Under half of the omission traces to an unresolved V gene where checked; the cause of the rest is unknown. Across this sample there are 21,000 or so clones, with 70% to 90% seen only once. The leading ten clones occupy approximately 5% of the sample. This record comes from a study of T cell changes during pregnancy in multiple sclerosis (dated by TCRdb to the late 2010s). Background on the whole study: Changes in the T cell repertoire over the course of pregnancy were examined in this study in women with multiple sclerosis.

The germline V gene (reference sequence) specifies LNHNV as CDR1 and YYDKDF as CDR2. There are 15 amino acids in the CDR3, from cysteine to phenylalanine inclusive. Just the 45-base CDR3 DNA is kept, in frame starting at base 1. After removal of 3 bases from V and 6 bases from J, the junction retains 6 bases not matched to a gene. Source: CD8+ T cells from peripheral blood mononuclear cells, taken in the second trimester of pregnancy. This TCR derives from a female donor in good health, enrolled as a control in a pregnancy study. Rearrangement joined TRBV15 to TRBJ1-5, and 9 junctional nucleotides match TRBD1. The CDR3 corresponds to CATSSGQGQSQPQHF. In nucleotide form, the sequence is TGTGCCACCAGCAGCGGACAGGGGCAGAGTCAGCCCCAGCATTTT.